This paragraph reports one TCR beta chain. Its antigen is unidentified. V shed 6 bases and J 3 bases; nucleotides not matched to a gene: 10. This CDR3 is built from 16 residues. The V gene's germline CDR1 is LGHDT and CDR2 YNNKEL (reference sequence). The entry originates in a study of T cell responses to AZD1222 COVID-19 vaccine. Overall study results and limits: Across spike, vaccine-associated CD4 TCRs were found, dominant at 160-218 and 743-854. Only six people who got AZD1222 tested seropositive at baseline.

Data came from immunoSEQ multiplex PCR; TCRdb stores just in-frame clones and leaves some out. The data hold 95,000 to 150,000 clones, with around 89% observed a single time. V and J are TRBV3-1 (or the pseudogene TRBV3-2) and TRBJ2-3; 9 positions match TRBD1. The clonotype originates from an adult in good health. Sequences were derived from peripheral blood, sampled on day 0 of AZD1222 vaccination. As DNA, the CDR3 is TGTGCCAGCAGTTACAACCGGGACAGGGAGACAGATACGCAGTATTTT. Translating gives CASSYNRDRETDTQYF.